The rows below give T cell receptor beta chains drawn from one sample of a study of T cells expressing NK-cell markers. After re-calling the 5' RACE reads, TCRdb lists one entry per CDR3 protein, DNA absent. The sample table includes fewer than 400,000 distinct CDR3 sequences. The material sequenced was blood T cells: a sorted CD56 or NKG2C T cell subset, CD4+ or CD8+ T cells, or bulk PBMC T cells (not recorded which). These receptors all stem from a man aged 18 to 69 in good health. Each CDR3 is given with its conserved first and last residue.

CASSHSPLAGGPVTGELFF,TRBJ2-2,19,TRBV3-1
CASRGGAGLTQYF,TRBJ2-5,13,TRBV25-1
CASSPPWTGNYEQYF,TRBJ2-7,15,TRBV11-2
CASSLVGGQRNTIYF,TRBJ1-3,15,TRBV5-1
CASSQDLRGQGYSNQPQHF,TRBJ1-5,19,TRBV4-2
CASKQTGSYNEQFF,TRBJ2-1,14,TRBV28
CASSLGRDYSNQPQHF,TRBJ1-5,16,TRBV12-3/TRBV12-4
CASSLQRGASTDTQYF,TRBJ2-3,16,TRBV5-4
CASSRGGVEKLFF,TRBJ1-4,13,TRBV6-1
CASSHRAHGNQPQHF,TRBJ1-5,15,TRBV12-3/TRBV12-4
CASSKSVQQGALYEQYF,TRBJ2-7,17,TRBV21-1
CASSYRTGGVNQPQHF,TRBJ1-5,16,TRBV6-5
CASSVKPGHLNEKLFF,TRBJ1-4,16,TRBV7-8
CASSSRDAEQYF,TRBJ2-7,12,TRBV5-1
CASSVGLSGGTDTQYF,TRBJ2-3,16,TRBV9
CASNSRVGFAGQPQHF,TRBJ1-5,16,TRBV6-5
CASSKRGLVNEKLFF,TRBJ1-4,15,TRBV21-1
CASSVNRGQYEQYF,TRBJ2-7,14,TRBV11-1
CASSARRPGQGADGELFF,TRBJ2-2,18,TRBV5-1
CASSLSGDPYF,TRBJ2-5,11,TRBV5-5
CASSPRVPLAGITPYEQYF,TRBJ2-7,19,TRBV18
CASRKGGTEGTQYF,TRBJ2-5,14,TRBV28
CASSRGTSGGFRQYF,TRBJ2-7,15,TRBV3-1
CASSPLLQGGEQYF,TRBJ2-7,14,TRBV2